Below are 27 T cell receptor beta chains sequenced from a single sample in a study of cytomegalovirus exposure and HLA in healthy donors. The PCR had 60 Vbeta and 13 Jbeta primers. Produced via immunoSEQ multiplex PCR; TCRdb's table is partial and in-frame only. In all, the sample yields 75,000 to 95,000 clones. Sequencing was performed on PBMCs. These receptors were obtained from a girl between 5 and 17 years old in good health and CMV-seropositive.

The chain employs TRBV6-5 and TRBJ1-1; 8 nucleotides match TRBD1. Germline lookup yields CDR1 MNHEY and CDR2 SVGAGI. With V trimmed by 6 bases and J by 8 bases, 8 bases remained unmatched. The CDR3 spans 13 residues. CDR3 nucleotide sequence: TGTGCCAGCAGACCCGGGACAGGACTAGAAGCTTTCTTT. Translated: CASRPGTGLEAFF.

The chain recombines TRBV5-4 with TRBJ2-3, with D hard to call. With 2 bases removed from V and 6 bases from J, the gap between germline ends came to 10 bases. CDR3 size: 13 residues. The germline gives CDR1 SGHNT, CDR2 YYREEE (reference sequence). CDR3 coding DNA: TGTGCCAGCAGCTTTCCGTCGAGGGATACGCAGTATTTT. Amino acid sequence: CASSFPSRDTQYF.

This sequence joins TRBV13 and TRBJ1-4; D unresolved. V lost 0 bases to trimming and J lost 0 bases, with 5 bases between them. CDR3 length: 15 amino acids. CDR1 is PRHDT, CDR2 FYEKMQ, per germline (reference sequence). In DNA form, the CDR3 reads TGTGCCAGCAGCTTAGGGCGTGCAACTAATGAAAAACTGTTTTTT. It translates to CASSLGRATNEKLFF.

The rearrangement joins TRBV10-3 to TRBJ1-2; TRBD1 aligns across 10 bases. The CDR3 has 16 residues. Germline-derived CDR1 and CDR2 are ENHRY and SYGVKD. Trimming removed 7 bases from V and 6 bases from J; junction bases left unmatched: 14. The CDR3 reads CAITGTPGTGDNGYTF. The CDR3 bases are TGTGCCATCACGGGGACTCCGGGGACAGGGGATAATGGCTACACCTTC.

The rearrangement links TRBV7-8 to TRBJ2-1; TRBD2 agrees at 8 bases. The CDR3 loop spans 14 amino acids. CDR1 SGHVS and CDR2 FQNEAQ come from the germline V gene. J gave up 5 bases and V 3 bases, and 3 bases lay outside the gene matches. The CDR3 DNA reads as TGTGCCAGCAGCTTCCAGCGGGGGAACAATGAGCAGTTCTTC. Amino acid sequence: CASSFQRGNNEQFF. Full variable domain (missing parts from reference TRBV7-8 and TRBJ2-1): GAGVSQSPRYKVAKRGQDVALRCDPISGHVSLFWYQQALGQGPEFLTYFQNEAQLDKSGLPSDRFFAERPEGSVSTLKIQRTQQEDSAVYLCASSFQRGNNEQFFGPGTRLTVL.

The rearrangement joins TRBV5-1 to TRBJ2-7, with D perhaps TRBD1 (5 bases). Germline loops: CDR1 SGHRS, CDR2 YFSETQ. This CDR3 is built from 14 residues. The V end was cut by 0 bases, the J end by 3 bases, with 10 bases between. The chain's CDR3 is CASSLDRRGYEQYF. In DNA, the CDR3 is TGCGCCAGCAGCTTGGACAGGCGAGGCTACGAGCAGTACTTC.

This sequence joins TRBV15 and TRBJ2-3, with TRBD1 matching over 8 bases. The V segment lost 8 bases and the J segment 2 bases; nucleotides outside the gene matches: 6. Germline V gene lookup returns CDR1 LNHNV and CDR2 YYDKDF (reference sequence). The CDR3 is 14 amino acids. CDR3 residues: CATSDREDTDTQYF. The CDR3 DNA is TGTGCCACCTCGGACAGGGAAGACACAGATACGCAGTATTTT.

The gene calls are TRBV29-1 and TRBJ2-3, with TRBD2 identical over 15 bases. Trimming took 0 bases from V and 4 from J; bases not matched to a gene: 14. The CDR3 length is 20 residues. Germline CDR1 reads SQVTM; CDR2 reads ANQGSEA. DNA for the CDR3: TGCAGCGTTGAAGATTTGGGACTAGCGGGGGGCCCGGGTGTTTCAGATACGCAGTATTTT. This codes for CSVEDLGLAGGPGVSDTQYF.

This chain's CDR3 is CASSLASGGDNEQFF. The DNA of the CDR3 is TGCGCCAGCAGCTTGGCCAGCGGGGGGGACAATGAGCAGTTCTTC. V usage is TRBV5-1 and J usage is TRBJ2-1; 10 nucleotides align to TRBD2. The CDR3 consists of 15 residues. V lost 0 bases, J lost 5 bases, and 2 bases stayed unmatched. Germline CDR1 reads SGHRS; CDR2 reads YFSETQ.

The V and J genes are TRBV10-3 and TRBJ1-1; D unclear. The CDR3 has 13 amino acids. The germline V gene encodes CDR1 ENHRY and CDR2 SYGVKD. V shed 0 bases and J shed 2 bases, with 4 bases lying between them. CDR3 sequence: CAISESRNTEAFF. CDR3 DNA sequence: TGTGCCATCAGTGAGTCGAGAAACACTGAAGCTTTCTTT.

V is TRBV6-1 and J is TRBJ2-1, with 10 bases lining up with TRBD1. The CDR3 has 15 amino acids. Trimming took 4 bases from V and 1 from J; bases not matched to a gene: 1. Germline V gene sequence: CDR1 MNHNS, CDR2 SASEGT. The CDR3 loop is CASSVGQGSYNEQFF. CDR3 in DNA: TGTGCCAGCAGTGTGGGACAGGGGTCCTACAATGAGCAGTTCTTC.

The J gene is TRBJ2-1, the V gene TRBV7-9, with D uncertain. V was cut by 3 bases and J by 8 bases, with 8 bases left in between. CDR1 and CDR2 (germline): SEHNR, FQNEAQ (reference sequence). This CDR3 has 12 amino acids. CDR3 nucleotide sequence: TGTGCCAGCAGCTTCCCAATTCATGAGCAGTTCTTC. Translating it yields CASSFPIHEQFF.

V and J are TRBV29-1 and TRBJ1-2; tentatively, D is TRBD1 (5 bases). Trimming left V 2 bases short and J 2 bases short, with 9 bases between. From germline, CDR1 is SQVTM and CDR2 ANQGSEA. The CDR3 runs to 13 residues. The CDR3 is CSVETGINYGYTF. The CDR3 bases are TGCAGCGTTGAAACAGGCATAAACTATGGCTACACCTTC.

The V and J genes are TRBV6-1 and TRBJ2-1; 7 nucleotides line up with TRBD2. The CDR3 has 12 residues. Germline assignment: CDR1 MNHNS and CDR2 SASEGT. V lost 8 bases and J lost 7; bases outside the gene matches: 5. CDR3 in amino acids: CASVGGENEQFF. The CDR3 DNA reads as TGTGCCAGCGTGGGGGGGGAAAATGAGCAGTTCTTC.

The chain employs TRBV5-6 and TRBJ1-2; tentative D call: TRBD1 (6 bases). Deletions cut 0 bases from V and 3 bases from J, with 12 bases between. The CDR3 is made up of 15 amino acids. Looked up from germline, CDR1 is SGHDT and CDR2 is YYEEEE. CDR3: CASSLVSGVHYGYTF. The CDR3 nucleotides are TGTGCCAGCAGCTTGGTGTCAGGGGTACACTATGGCTACACCTTC.

The rearrangement links TRBV6-5 to TRBJ2-1; TRBD1 agrees at 9 bases. V was clipped by 5 bases and J by 6 bases; unmatched bases: 5. Germline CDR1 reads MNHEY; CDR2 reads SVGAGI. This CDR3 region has 14 residues. CDR3 sequence: CASSPGTGSNEQFF. The CDR3 DNA reads TGTGCCAGCAGTCCCGGGACAGGGAGCAATGAGCAGTTCTTC.

The chain combines TRBV21-1 with TRBJ2-2; the table's D call, TRBD2, has no DNA check behind it. TRBV21-1 is termed a pseudogene. This CDR3 has 13 residues. CDR3: CASSKLVCGELFF. CDR3 nucleotide sequence: TGTGCCAGCAGCAAACTTGTCTGCGGGGAGCTGTTTTTT.

This chain links TRBV4-3 with TRBJ1-1, with D uncertain. V was pared by 1 base and J by 6 bases, with 9 bases between. CDR1 is LGHNA, CDR2 YSLEER, per germline. The CDR3 runs 13 residues. In DNA form, the CDR3 reads TGCGCCAGCAGCCAAGGTCAGATGGCTGAAGCTTTCTTT. Translated, it gives CASSQGQMAEAFF.

The chain carries TRBV11-2 and TRBJ2-3; 9 positions agree with TRBD2. Germline CDR1 reads SGHAT; CDR2 reads FQNNGV. With 3 bases clipped from V and 3 bases from J, the junction kept 4 bases outside the gene matches. This CDR3 region has 15 residues. In DNA form, the CDR3 reads TGTGCCAGCAGCTTTTTGCGGGGGGGGACAGATACGCAGTATTTT. Translation: CASSFLRGGTDTQYF. Drawing the rest from reference TRBV11-2 and TRBJ2-3, the complete variable domain is EAGVAQSPRYKIIEKRQSVAFWCNPISGHATLYWYQQILGQGPKLLIQFQNNGVVDDSQLPKDRFSAERLKGVDSTLKIQPAKLEDSAVYLCASSFLRGGTDTQYFGPGTRLTVL.

The genes are TRBV18 and TRBJ2-7, with TRBD1 matching 8 bases. CDR3 size: 15 residues. CDR1 and CDR2 (germline): KGHSH, LQKENI. The V and J ends lost 4 bases and 1 base, in that order; junction bases with no gene match: 6. The chain's CDR3 is CASSRTGSLSYEQYF. CDR3 bases: TGTGCCAGCTCACGGACAGGGTCCCTATCCTACGAGCAGTACTTC.

The chain links TRBV5-4 to TRBJ1-2; D gene unclear. V was trimmed by 4 bases and J by 5 bases, leaving 15 bases between them. This CDR3 is 14 amino acids long. CDR1 SGHNT and CDR2 YYREEE come from the germline V gene (reference sequence). For the CDR3, the DNA is TGTGCCAGCAGCGTACGGGATGACCTTTATGGCTACACCTTC. It codes for CASSVRDDLYGYTF.

V and J are TRBV25-1 and TRBJ1-1; a possible D gene is TRBD1 (6 bases). CDR3 size: 13 residues. Germline values: CDR1 MGHDK, CDR2 SYGVNS. V shed 0 bases and J shed 8 bases, with 10 bases lying between them. The CDR3 here is CASSEYRGGEAFF. The CDR3 nucleotides read TGTGCCAGCAGTGAATATAGGGGGGGGGAAGCTTTCTTT.

The V call is TRBV4-1, the J call TRBJ2-7; 7 nucleotides align to TRBD1. CDR1 and CDR2 from the germline V gene are MGHRA and YSYEKL. The junction had 9 bases not matched to a gene; V was cut back by 3 bases and J by 4 bases. CDR3 length: 15 amino acids. The CDR3 region is CASSQGKRGLYEQYF. The CDR3 nucleotides read TGCGCCAGCAGCCAGGGTAAAAGGGGGCTGTACGAGCAGTACTTC.

The gene calls are TRBV5-6 and TRBJ2-5; the D gene is possibly TRBD2 (6 bases). V was trimmed by 3 bases and J by 5 bases, leaving 17 bases between them. The CDR3 covers 15 residues. Germline values: CDR1 SGHDT, CDR2 YYEEEE. CDR3 loop: CASSYEQRVGETQYF. The CDR3 DNA reads as TGTGCCAGCAGCTACGAGCAGCGGGTGGGGGAGACCCAGTACTTC.

The gene calls are TRBV15 and TRBJ2-3; a possible D gene is TRBD2 (6 bases). This CDR3 contains 14 residues. V dropped 5 bases and J dropped 4 bases, with 13 bases sitting between them. Looked up from germline, CDR1 is LNHNV and CDR2 is YYDKDF (reference sequence). The CDR3 reads CATSAGRVADTQYF. The CDR3 coding sequence is TGTGCCACCAGCGCGGGGCGCGTCGCAGATACGCAGTATTTT.

V gene TRBV28 combines with J gene TRBJ1-2; D unclear. The germline gives CDR1 MDHEN, CDR2 SYDVKM. This CDR3 has 14 residues. The V end was cut by 7 bases, the J end by 2 bases, with 14 bases between. This chain's CDR3 is CASTVRVENYGYTF. The CDR3 DNA reads TGTGCCAGCACAGTGAGGGTAGAAAACTATGGCTACACCTTC.

The V call is TRBV6-5, the J call TRBJ1-1; no firm D call. Germline CDR1 reads MNHEY; CDR2 reads SVGAGI. Trimming took off 6 bases at V and 5 bases at J, with 13 bases between the two ends. This CDR3 contains 13 residues. CDR3 sequence reads: CASSTGLGTEAFF. CDR3 bases: TGTGCCAGCAGCACGGGGTTAGGGACTGAAGCTTTCTTT.